This TCR beta chain comes out of a study of shared clonotypes between healthy human individuals. In the original workflow: For the immunoSEQ data, sequences were junction-only without quality scores, so filtering differed. Profiling relied on immunoSEQ multiplex PCR, and the TCRdb table lists in-frame clones only, not all of them. That table is the source of V, J and clone size, and D and trimming were worked out from the DNA. The sample yields about 2.4 million clones, about 92% seen once. Study observations and caveats: Sequencing depth was predicted to influence how clonotypes are shared among donors.

About this clone: Antigen: not known. Other nucleotide sequences from this sample produce the same CDR3.

This clonotype was obtained from a man between 18 and 35 years old in good health. Sequencing was performed on naive CD4+ T cells sorted from blood. Subset here: CD45RA+ positively selected.

CDR3 nucleotides: TGCGCCAGCAGCTTGACAGGAGAGACTGAAGCTTTCTTT. Protein sequence: CASSLTGETEAFF. The rearrangement links TRBV5-1 to TRBJ1-1; a weak D match, TRBD1 (5 bases). The germline V gene has CDR1 SGHRS and CDR2 YFSETQ. This CDR3 comprises 13 residues. V was clipped by 1 base and J by 5 bases, with 9 bases between them.